The clone carrying this T cell receptor beta chain has a single count. What it recognizes is unknown. V dropped 1 base and J dropped 10 bases, with 8 bases sitting between them. CDR1 and CDR2 (germline): SEHNR, FQNEAQ (reference sequence). This CDR3 contains 12 residues. These data belong to a study of vaccination effects on CD4 cells after COVID-19. Here immunoSEQ multiplex PCR was the method, and the copy in TCRdb shows in-frame clones only, minus some. The data hold roughly 23,000 clones, with more than 65% observed a single time. After expansion with viral peptide pools in the ViraFEST assay, antigen-specific CD4+ T cells were sequenced. Having been cultured for roughly 9 days, the cells underwent CD4+ T cell isolation. Of the BNT162b2 and mRNA-1273 vaccines, participants received two doses of one or the other.

This TCR was recovered from a human donor who received a COVID-19 vaccine. The chain combines TRBV7-9 with TRBJ2-1, with no clear D. The sample was CD4+ T cells from PBMCs cultured with HCoV-NL63 spike peptides, taken after COVID-19 vaccination. CDR3 sequence (DNA): TGTGCCAGCAGCTTAGTTCTGCAGGAGCAGTTCTTC. Residues: CASSLVLQEQFF. Supplemented by reference TRBV7-9 and TRBJ2-1, the full variable domain reads DTGVSQNPRHKITKRGQNVTFRCDPISEHNRLYWYRQTLGQGPEFLTYFQNEAQLEKSRLLSDRFSAERPKGSFSTLEIQRTEQGDSAMYLCASSLVLQEQFFGPGTRLTVL.